Shown below are 24 T cell receptor beta chains from a single sample sequenced in a study of T-cell memory formation after mild COVID-19 (dated by TCRdb to the early 2020s). Libraries were built with 5' RACE. This sample was sequenced with an Illumina NovaSeq 6000. The public reads were reprocessed in TCRdb via fastp at Q25 and MiXCR, keeping in-frame beta chains. When rows share a CDR3 protein, they turn into one entry using the most common DNA and genes. For this sample there are 380,000 or so distinct CDR3 sequences; roughly an eighth appear just once. Clones ranked in the top ten supply approximately 21% of the sample. The sequenced material came from PBMCs or a T cell subset sorted from them (not recorded which). These receptors came from a man younger than 35 who had mild COVID-19 (a few samples of this study predate the infection). The sample titles of this study are shuffled in the database, so cell type and time point are left out; the donor was told from shared clones.

Here the CDR3 DNA reads TGTGCCAGCAGGGCCGGGACTAGTTCGAACATTCAGTACTTC. Residues: CASRAGTSSNIQYF. The rearrangement links TRBV7-9 to TRBJ2-4; TRBD2 matches at 8 bases. This CDR3 is built from 14 residues. V was clipped by 6 bases and J by 7 bases; unmatched bases: 8. CDR1 and CDR2 (germline): SEHNR, FQNEAQ (reference sequence).

This clonotype was seen many times. The CDR3 is CASTVGGPSYNEQFF. For the CDR3, the DNA is TGTGCCAGCACCGTCGGGGGCCCTTCCTACAATGAGCAGTTCTTC. The V and J genes are TRBV13 and TRBJ2-1; D tentatively reads TRBD1 or TRBD2 (6 bases each). Trimming removed 7 bases from V and 1 base from J, with 14 bases in between. Germline loops: CDR1 PRHDT, CDR2 FYEKMQ (reference sequence). The CDR3 is 15 amino acids.

The chain couples TRBV30 to TRBJ1-5; a weak D match, TRBD1 (6 bases). V was cut by 3 bases and J by 1 base, with 10 bases left in between. The CDR3 is 14 amino acids. Germline lookup yields CDR1 GTSNPN and CDR2 SVGIG (reference sequence). CDR3 in amino acids: CAWSPGQSNQPQHF. The CDR3 DNA sequence: TGTGCCTGGAGCCCGGGACAAAGCAATCAGCCCCAGCATTTT.

The genes are TRBV9 and TRBJ2-5, with D possibly matching TRBD2 (6 bases). Deletions cut 0 bases from V and 5 bases from J, with 11 bases between. Germline CDR1 is SGDLS and CDR2 is YYNGEE. This CDR3 contains 14 residues. The chain's CDR3 is CASSVEVRGETQYF. The CDR3 DNA is TGTGCCAGCAGCGTAGAGGTCCGGGGGGAGACCCAGTACTTC.

This clonotype was seen only a few times. This chain uses TRBV7-3 with TRBJ1-1; no reliable D call. Germline V CDR1 and CDR2: SGHTA, FQGTGA. The CDR3 has 13 residues. V was pared by 5 bases and J by 3 bases, with 10 bases between. The CDR3 nucleotides read TGTGCCAGCAGCGAGGACGGATACACTGAAGCTTTCTTT. It is translated as CASSEDGYTEAFF.

In this sample, this clonotype turned up a few times. V is TRBV2 and J is TRBJ2-7; 7 positions agree with TRBD2. From germline, CDR1 is SNHLY and CDR2 FYNNEI. This CDR3 is built from 15 residues. Trimming cost V 5 bases and J 0 bases; bases outside gene matches: 7. The CDR3 region is CASSHERGLSYEQYF. The CDR3, as DNA: TGTGCCAGCAGTCATGAGCGGGGCCTCTCCTACGAGCAGTACTTC.

The V gene is TRBV28, the J gene TRBJ2-3; no clear D. The CDR3 totals 15 residues. V was trimmed by 4 bases and J by 2 bases, leaving 13 bases between them. Looked up from germline, CDR1 is MDHEN and CDR2 is SYDVKM. The CDR3 DNA is TGTGCCAGCAGTTATTCTGTCTCGTTCACAGATACGCAGTATTTT. It is translated as CASSYSVSFTDTQYF.

CDR3 protein: CASSLQGVTDTQYF. CDR3 DNA sequence: TGCGCCAGCAGCTTGCAGGGGGTCACAGATACGCAGTATTTT. The genes are TRBV5-1 and TRBJ2-3, with 7 bases that match TRBD1. The germline V gene has CDR1 SGHRS and CDR2 YFSETQ. V gave up 1 base and J gave up 2 bases; unmatched junction bases: 1. The CDR3 is 14 amino acids.

This clonotype was seen only a few times. This chain connects TRBV6-5 to TRBJ1-2; possibly TRBD1 for D (5 bases). V gave up 1 base and J gave up 3 bases, with 12 bases separating them. The CDR3 loop spans 15 amino acids. From germline, CDR1 is MNHEY and CDR2 SVGAGI. The DNA for the CDR3 is TGTGCCAGCAGTTACTTGCAGGGAGGATACTATGGCTACACCTTC. Its protein product is CASSYLQGGYYGYTF.

This clonotype has just a few counts. The genes are TRBV5-1 and TRBJ2-5; TRBD2 aligns across 10 bases. CDR1 is SGHRS, CDR2 YFSETQ, per germline. This CDR3 has 17 amino acids. Trimming removed 4 bases from V and 4 bases from J; junction bases left unmatched: 13. CDR3 DNA sequence: TGCGCCAGCAGCCAAAGCGGGGGGGCCGGGGGTGGAGAGACCCAGTACTTC. It translates to CASSQSGGAGGGETQYF.

The rearrangement links TRBV5-1 to TRBJ2-7; 8 nucleotides align to TRBD1. The CDR3 has 15 amino acids. The V gene end was trimmed by 2 bases and the J gene end by 2 bases; junction bases not matched to a gene: 6. The germline V gene encodes CDR1 SGHRS and CDR2 YFSETQ. CDR3 region: CASSFGGQGAYEQYF. As DNA, the CDR3 is TGCGCCAGCAGCTTCGGAGGACAGGGAGCCTACGAGCAGTACTTC.

J is TRBJ1-2 and V is TRBV6-5; possible D gene TRBD1, 5 bases. The CDR3 runs 14 residues. The V and J ends lost 1 base and 6 bases respectively, with 12 bases between them. Germline V gene data show CDR1 as MNHEY and CDR2 as SVGAGI. The CDR3 region has the DNA TGTGCCAGCAGTTACTGGGGGGGTAAAGATGGCTACACCTTC. As protein: CASSYWGGKDGYTF.

The V gene is TRBV24-1, the J gene TRBJ1-5, with D uncertain. Germline lookup yields CDR1 KGHDR and CDR2 SFDVKD. Trimming left V 10 bases short and J 5 bases short, with 8 bases between. The CDR3 totals 11 residues. CDR3 coding DNA: TGTGCCACTAGCCTTGATCAGCCCCAGCATTTT. Its translation is CATSLDQPQHF.

The rearrangement links TRBV4-3 to TRBJ1-6; weak D call: TRBD1 (6 bases). The CDR3 totals 16 residues. Per germline, CDR1 LGHNA and CDR2 YSLEER. The V gene lost 0 bases and the J gene lost 10 bases, with 16 bases spanning the gap. This CDR3 reads CASSQDPTGLKSPLHF. The CDR3 DNA follows: TGCGCCAGCAGCCAAGATCCCACAGGGCTAAAATCACCCCTCCACTTT.

This clonotype was observed a handful of times. The CDR3 sequence: CASTILAGGYNEQFF. The DNA of the CDR3 is TGTGCCAGCACCATCTTAGCGGGGGGGTACAATGAGCAGTTCTTC. The V and J genes are TRBV12-3 or TRBV12-4 and TRBJ2-1; TRBD2 matches at 11 bases. The CDR3 covers 15 residues. V lost 7 bases to trimming and J lost 4 bases; unmatched junction nucleotides: 6.

This clonotype showed up many times. The V gene is TRBV5-6, the J gene TRBJ2-5, with 8 bases matching TRBD1. Germline V gene lookup returns CDR1 SGHDT and CDR2 YYEEEE. This CDR3 is built from 16 residues. Germline trimming cut 0 bases from V and 4 bases from J; bases unmatched to any gene: 8. The CDR3 loop is CASSLGLNRGAETQYF. CDR3 sequence (DNA): TGTGCCAGCAGCTTGGGGCTGAACAGGGGGGCAGAGACCCAGTACTTC. Supplemented by reference TRBV5-6 and TRBJ2-5, the full variable domain reads DAGVTQSPTHLIKTRGQQVTLRCSPKSGHDTVSWYQQALGQGPQFIFQYYEEEERQRGNFPDRFSGHQFPNYSSELNVNALLLGDSALYLCASSLGLNRGAETQYFGPGTRLLVL.

This clonotype appeared a few times. The chain links TRBV7-3 to TRBJ2-7; D possibly corresponds to TRBD1 (6 bases). CDR1 is SGHTA, CDR2 FQGTGA, per germline. The CDR3 spans 17 residues. V was trimmed by 3 bases and J by 0 bases, leaving 18 bases between them. The DNA of the CDR3 is TGTGCCAGCAGCTTGTGTACGGGACACCCCAGCTCCTACGAGCAGTACGTC. Its translation: CASSLCTGHPSSYEQYV.

Only a few counts were recorded for this clonotype. The gene calls are TRBV7-8 and TRBJ2-3, with 9 bases lining up with TRBD2. Germline V gives CDR1 SGHVS, CDR2 FQNEAQ. CDR3 length: 15 residues. The ends lost 6 bases at V and 6 bases at J; junction bases unmatched: 10. In nucleotides, the CDR3 is TGTGCCAGCAGACACGAAGCGGGGGGAGGTGATACGCAGTATTTT. Translated, it gives CASRHEAGGGDTQYF.

This clonotype was seen a handful of times. This chain's CDR3 is CASSPLSTGNPGYTF. CDR3 nucleotide sequence: TGTGCCAGCTCACCCTTATCGACAGGGAATCCTGGCTACACCTTC. The genes are TRBV18 and TRBJ1-2, with 7 bases aligning to TRBD1. CDR3 length: 15 residues. V gave up 3 bases and J gave up 7 bases; unmatched junction bases: 11. In germline, CDR1 is KGHSH, CDR2 LQKENI.

The chain employs TRBV12-3 or TRBV12-4 and TRBJ1-1; D might be TRBD1 (6 bases). The CDR3 consists of 14 residues. The V gene lost 6 bases and the J gene lost 9 bases, with 20 bases spanning the gap. The CDR3 sequence: CASSFGQGQLQAFF. CDR3 DNA: TGTGCCAGCAGCTTTGGGCAGGGGCAGCTACAAGCTTTCTTT.

This chain links TRBV5-5 with TRBJ2-5; D remains unclear. V gave up 0 bases and J gave up 1 base, with 7 bases separating them. Germline V gene lookup returns CDR1 SGHKS and CDR2 YYEKEE (reference sequence). The CDR3 length is 14 residues. CDR3 coding DNA: TGTGCCAGCAGCTTGGGGCAGTTCCAAGAGACCCAGTACTTC. Amino acid sequence: CASSLGQFQETQYF.

The chain combines TRBV7-8 with TRBJ1-2, with D perhaps matching TRBD1 (6 bases). The ends were cut back, 5 bases at V and 5 bases at J, with 15 bases in the middle. Germline V gene lookup returns CDR1 SGHVS and CDR2 FQNEAQ. This CDR3 comprises 14 residues. The DNA of the CDR3 is TGTGCCAGCAGCCTTGTGGGCAGGGGTTATGGCTACACCTTC. Translating it yields CASSLVGRGYGYTF.

This clonotype showed up just a few times. The chain couples TRBV20-1 to TRBJ2-5; 8 positions match TRBD2. V shed 5 bases and J 5 bases; nucleotides not matched to a gene: 7. Germline lookup yields CDR1 DFQATT and CDR2 SNEGSKA (reference sequence). The CDR3 spans 13 residues. As DNA, the CDR3 is TGCAGTGCTCGACCGGGGGGGCCGGAGACCCAGTACTTC. The encoded protein is CSARPGGPETQYF.

This clonotype was detected a few times. The CDR3 sequence: CASSLNPGVQETQYF. The CDR3 DNA is TGTGCCAGCAGTTTGAATCCCGGGGTCCAAGAGACCCAGTACTTC. The genes are TRBV28 and TRBJ2-5, with D possibly TRBD2 on 5 matching bases. Germline V lookup: CDR1 MDHEN, CDR2 SYDVKM. CDR3 length: 15 amino acids. Trimming left V 3 bases short and J 1 base short, with 12 bases between.